This TCR beta chain comes out of a study of T cell clonotyping in hematopoietic cell transplantation (dated by TCRdb to about 2021). Broadly, across the study: A total of 110 to 150 blood samples were gathered in the study from 35 consecutive transplant recipients along with their related donors. Patient recruitment ran from late 2015 to early 2017, and follow-up continued until late 2020 or death.

Blood samples for TCR beta sequencing were given by related transplant donors. Nuclei Lysis Solution was used to extract genomic DNA from fresh or cryopreserved unfractionated peripheral blood mononuclear cells. Results the study describes overall, beyond this receptor: Recipient repertoires showed only a small fraction of overlap with donor repertoires, and over 95% appeared de novo at the given depth. After transplant, TCR diversity in recipients dropped, and pathologically expanded clonotypes climbed progressively between day 30 and day 180. Donor and pretransplant recipient Inverse Simpson Index values predicted broader posttransplant TCR repertoire diversity. The sample size was limited and the cells went unsorted, which meant the CD4 and CD8 repertoire contributions could not be told apart.

Trimming costs V 1 base and J 5 bases, and their ends lie 21 bases apart. For CDR1 and CDR2, the germline V gene lists MDHEN and SYDVKM. The CDR3, cysteine through phenylalanine, is 18 amino acids long. Only the CDR3 region is kept as DNA, spanning 54 bases read in frame from base 1. This clone was picked up a small number of times. The target of this receptor is not known. Qualities for individual bases were not recorded, and no much larger clone is one base off. The immunoSEQ assay, a bias-controlled multiplex PCR with V- and J-specific primers, was used to amplify TCR beta CDR3 regions from genomic DNA. A second PCR step added a proprietary barcode and Illumina adapter sequences to the CDR3 amplicons. CDR3 libraries were sequenced on an Illumina MiSeq instrument. On the study's bioinformatics: immunoSEQ Analyzer 3.0 was used for export and quality control, with R Bioconductor and Immunarch used for downstream analyses. Only productive rearrangements in the normalized downsampled data set were used to calculate repertoire metrics. In the normalized cohort, a clonotype counted as pathologically expanded if the clonotype was larger than 5 templates. The Inverse Simpson Index served as the measure of repertoire diversity. To capture all clonotypes, the CMV-specificity analyses were run on the non-normalized data set. TCRdb obtained this table from immuneACCESS and retained in-frame rearrangements with V and J assigned. These tables miss some clones; where compared with another copy, unresolved V genes account for less than half of the shortfall, and the remainder is unexplained. V, J and clone size reflect that table, while D and trimming were determined from the DNA. This sample holds 70,000 or so clones; around 94% were observed only once. About 1.5% of the sample goes to the ten largest clones.

The V gene is TRBV28 and the J gene is TRBJ1-5, with no D gene named confidently. The receptor was isolated from a man aged 45-65 years in good health. Some clones in this sample may be carry-over from other donors' samples. The material sequenced was peripheral blood mononuclear cells. At the DNA level, the sequence is TGTGCCAGCAGTTTATCCCCGGGCCTGGGGAGTTTGGATCAGCCCCAGCATTTT. It is translated as CASSLSPGLGSLDQPQHF. With the portions outside the CDR3 filled from the reference TRBV28 and TRBJ1-5 genes, the complete variable region becomes DVKVTQSSRYLVKRTGEKVFLECVQDMDHENMFWYRQDPGLGLRLIYFSYDVKMKEKGDIPEGYSVSREKKERFSLILESASTNQTSMYLCASSLSPGLGSLDQPQHFGDGTRLSIL.